A selection of T cell receptor beta chains follows, all from one sample in a study of blood T cell repertoires in COVID-19. Data came from immunoSEQ multiplex PCR; TCRdb stores just in-frame clones and leaves some out. The repertoire holds under 150,000 clones, with 60% to 85% as singletons. Sequenced: peripheral blood. The receptors shown here come from an elderly woman with active or convalescent COVID-19. Each CDR3 is given with its conserved first and last residue. Fields, in order: J gene, V gene, D gene, clone size, CDR3 protein, CDR3 DNA. The D gene is left open where the match is weak. Clone size appears in some rows only: once, few, many, or a class for an expanded clone.

j_call: TRBJ1-2; v_call: TRBV11-2; d_call: TRBD1; clone_size: -; cdr3_aa: CASSYVQGARGYTF; cdr3_nt: TGTGCCAGCAGCTACGTACAGGGGGCGCGAGGCTACACCTTC
j_call: TRBJ1-2; v_call: TRBV5-5; d_call: -; clone_size: -; cdr3_aa: CASQQSHAVDGYTF; cdr3_nt: TGTGCCAGCCAACAGTCCCACGCCGTGGATGGCTACACCTTC
j_call: TRBJ1-1; v_call: TRBV9; d_call: -; clone_size: -; cdr3_aa: CASSTAGGTEAFF; cdr3_nt: TGTGCCAGCAGCACAGCGGGGGGCACTGAAGCTTTCTTT
j_call: TRBJ2-3; v_call: TRBV11-1; d_call: -; clone_size: -; cdr3_aa: CASSLVRDTQYF; cdr3_nt: TGTGCCAGCAGCTTAGTTCGAGATACGCAGTATTTT
j_call: TRBJ1-4; v_call: TRBV18; d_call: TRBD1; clone_size: once; cdr3_aa: CASSATGVEKLFF; cdr3_nt: TGTGCCAGCTCAGCGACAGGGGTCGAAAAACTGTTTTTT
j_call: TRBJ1-5; v_call: TRBV24-1; d_call: -; clone_size: -; cdr3_aa: CATSGLNSNQPQHF; cdr3_nt: TGTGCCACCAGTGGACTCAATAGCAATCAGCCCCAGCATTTT
j_call: TRBJ2-2; v_call: TRBV6-5; d_call: TRBD2; clone_size: few; cdr3_aa: CASSPGGLNTGELFF; cdr3_nt: TGTGCCAGCAGTCCGGGGGGGCTGAACACCGGGGAGCTGTTTTTT
j_call: TRBJ1-6; v_call: TRBV7-9; d_call: -; clone_size: -; cdr3_aa: CASSLQGSVNSPLHF; cdr3_nt: TGTGCCAGCAGCTTACAGGGGTCGGTCAATTCACCCCTCCACTTT
j_call: TRBJ1-2; v_call: TRBV20-1; d_call: -; clone_size: -; cdr3_aa: CSRREGHGYTF; cdr3_nt: TGCAGTAGGCGGGAAGGCCATGGCTACACCTTC
j_call: TRBJ2-7; v_call: TRBV9; d_call: TRBD2; clone_size: -; cdr3_aa: CASSVGTGTRSSYEQYF; cdr3_nt: TGTGCCAGCAGCGTAGGAACCGGGACTAGGAGCTCCTACGAGCAGTACTTC
j_call: TRBJ1-1; v_call: TRBV30; d_call: TRBD1; clone_size: -; cdr3_aa: CAWRPGTGVVLWTEAFF; cdr3_nt: TGTGCCTGGAGGCCCGGGACAGGGGTGGTATTGTGGACTGAAGCTTTCTTT
j_call: TRBJ1-6; v_call: TRBV4-2; d_call: -; clone_size: -; cdr3_aa: CASSQEPGGTNSPLHF; cdr3_nt: TGTGCCAGCAGCCAAGAACCAGGAGGAACTAATTCACCCCTCCACTTT
j_call: TRBJ1-1; v_call: TRBV7-3; d_call: -; clone_size: few; cdr3_aa: CASSLQGLSTEAFF; cdr3_nt: TGTGCCAGCAGCTTACAGGGCCTGAGCACTGAAGCTTTCTTT
j_call: TRBJ2-2; v_call: TRBV7-2; d_call: -; clone_size: -; cdr3_aa: CASHAIETVTNTGELFF; cdr3_nt: TGTGCCAGCCATGCTATCGAGACAGTCACGAACACCGGGGAGCTGTTTTTT
j_call: TRBJ1-2; v_call: TRBV7-9; d_call: -; clone_size: once; cdr3_aa: CASSLVQAHGYTF; cdr3_nt: TGTGCCAGCAGCTTAGTTCAGGCCCATGGCTACACCTTC
j_call: TRBJ2-7; v_call: TRBV3-1/TRBV3-2; d_call: -; clone_size: once; cdr3_aa: CASSQERTSGYEQYF; cdr3_nt: TGTGCCAGCAGCCAAGAGAGAACCAGCGGCTACGAGCAGTACTTC
j_call: TRBJ1-5; v_call: TRBV2; d_call: -; clone_size: -; cdr3_aa: CASSGQSTGNQPQHF; cdr3_nt: TGTGCCAGCAGTGGACAGAGTACGGGTAATCAGCCCCAGCATTTT
j_call: TRBJ1-4; v_call: TRBV11-2; d_call: -; clone_size: -; cdr3_aa: CASSHGQGGGLNEKLFF; cdr3_nt: TGTGCCAGCAGCCATGGCCAGGGAGGAGGACTTAATGAAAAACTGTTTTTT
j_call: TRBJ1-2; v_call: TRBV10-2; d_call: -; clone_size: -; cdr3_aa: CASSERWGANYGYTF; cdr3_nt: TGCGCCAGCAGTGAGCGGTGGGGAGCTAACTATGGCTACACCTTC
j_call: TRBJ2-2; v_call: TRBV3-1/TRBV3-2; d_call: -; clone_size: few; cdr3_aa: CASSPPRGSNTGELFF; cdr3_nt: TGTGCCAGCAGCCCGCCCCGTGGCAGTAACACCGGGGAGCTGTTTTTT
j_call: TRBJ2-4; v_call: TRBV5-8; d_call: TRBD2; clone_size: -; cdr3_aa: CASSLDGGTAKNIQYF; cdr3_nt: TGTGCCAGCAGCTTGGACGGGGGGACAGCCAAAAACATTCAGTACTTC
j_call: TRBJ2-3; v_call: TRBV30; d_call: TRBD2; clone_size: -; cdr3_aa: CAWSVQLAATDTQYF; cdr3_nt: TGTGCCTGGAGTGTACAACTAGCGGCCACAGATACGCAGTATTTT